The sequence of this TCR beta chain was determined in a study of cytomegalovirus exposure and HLA in healthy donors. In the PCR, 60 Vbeta and 13 Jbeta primers were used. Assay: immunoSEQ multiplex PCR; the TCRdb copy retains only in-frame clones and omits some. The data show 70,000 to 95,000 clones, over 75% seen once. The CDR3 is made up of 16 amino acids. The chain uses TRBV1 and TRBJ1-4; the table's TRBD1 call for D was not verified on the DNA. TRBV1 is classified as a pseudogene. Sequenced sample: PBMCs. The sequence came from a human donor in good health. The CDR3 nucleotides read TGCACCAGCAGCCAATCGGGACAGCTAATTAATGAAAAACTGTTTTTT. Translation: CTSSQSGQLINEKLFF.